This T cell receptor beta chain was recorded in a study of identical twins. In TCRdb, the 5' RACE reads were re-called with MiXCR into one record per CDR3 protein. Among roughly 1,500,000 distinct CDR3 sequences listed, about 32% were seen once. General study results and limits: The authors noted that invariant MAIT and iNKT cells could partly confound zero-insertion analyses. Memory repertoires showed no such pattern, whereas abundant cord blood beta clonotypes carried fewer insertions. Models underestimated how often monozygotic twins shared out-of-frame TCR alpha.

This clonotype was seen a handful of times. The antigen remains unidentified. Germline-derived CDR1 and CDR2 are DFQATT and SNEGSKA (reference sequence). The CDR3 spans 10 residues. Trimming cost V 3 bases and J 6 bases, with 5 bases left between them. The chain links TRBV20-1 to TRBJ2-5; D call uncertain. Sequencing was done on a sample of cord blood. This receptor was identified in a newborn girl in good health. The DNA for the CDR3 is TGCAGTGCTAGCCTAAAGACCCAGTACTTC. It translates to CSASLKTQYF.